This TCR beta chain originates from a study of blood T cell repertoires in COVID-19. Study-wide context: Acute-phase and convalescent COVID-19 samples originated in the United States, Italy and Spain. T cells, B-cell-depleted T cells, or PBMCs supplied cDNA or gDNA.

In the authors' workflow: Amplification with reference gene primers provided the estimates of nucleated cell counts. Using immunoSEQ multiplex PCR, the repertoire was profiled, and TCRdb retains in-frame clones only, with some absent. For V, J and clone size, that table is used; D and trimming come from the DNA. The profile shows approximately 200,000 clones, about 88% of them singletons. V shed 5 bases and J 5 bases; nucleotides not matched to a gene: 11. Germline V CDR1 and CDR2: MNHEY, SMNVEV (reference sequence). CDR3 length equals 15 residues. This receptor was taken from a man aged 35 to 55 with active or convalescent COVID-19. The source material was peripheral blood. The chain recombines TRBV27 with TRBJ1-2; TRBD1 agrees at 7 bases. CDR3 sequence reads: CASSPRTGTLYGYTF. The CDR3 DNA is TGTGCCAGCAGTCCCCGGACAGGAACCTTATATGGCTACACCTTC.